This T cell receptor beta chain was captured in a study of blood T cell repertoires in COVID-19 (dated by TCRdb to 2018 to 2020). In the study overall: Samples covering the acute and convalescent phases of COVID-19 were provided by collaborators in the United States, Italy and Spain. The material from the prospective study consisted of cDNA or gDNA derived from T cells, B-cell-depleted T cells, or PBMCs. The dataset comprised deeply sampled blood TCRbeta repertoires from subjects exposed to, actively infected with, or recovered from COVID-19. The repertoires were released in a freely available public database meant as a resource for research on the immune response to SARS-CoV-2. The samples were drawn from the first 160 participants of the ongoing ImmuneRACE study and from over a thousand subjects provided by 6 global collaborators. The sample metadata nearly always contained a de-identified subject ID, COVID-19 status, age in years and sex. Where available, HLA class I and class II types were obtained from metadata supplied by the sample provider rather than from assay-based typing. The research as a whole found: How much clinical and demographic metadata was included differed by source and by participant, and the metadata was provided uncurated.

Enrolling through a virtual design, the prospective study's participants ranged in age from about 18 to 100 years and lived across roughly 23 United States geographic areas. In the prospective study, participants were assigned to cohorts based on the clinical history participants reported in a screening survey and a study questionnaire. Recovered participants in ImmuneRACE Cohort 3 were defined by two consecutive negative NP/OP PCR tests, clearance by a healthcare professional, or resolution of symptoms. In the prospective study, mobile phlebotomists collected whole blood, serum and a nasopharyngeal or oropharyngeal swab from each participant. Participants in the prospective study had the option to provide additional blood draws and questionnaires over a roughly two-month period. Before DNA extraction, prospective study blood samples were shipped either frozen or at room temperature. Clipping removes 11 bases from V and 6 bases from J, with 7 as the unmatched junction base count. From its cysteine to its phenylalanine, the CDR3 spans 12 amino acids. Only the CDR3 portion is preserved as DNA: 36 bases, with reading frame beginning at the first base. The germline V gene specifies MDHEN as CDR1 and SYDVKM as CDR2.

Regarding this clone: Its antigen is still unknown. No base qualities exist here, and no much larger clone lies one base off it.

TCRbeta CDR3 regions were amplified from genomic DNA using the immunoSEQ Assay, a bias-controlled multiplex PCR. Under the source paper's analysis protocol: Within the assay, amplification of reference gene primers was used to estimate how many nucleated cells each sample contained. To quantify the absolute abundance of each unique TCRbeta CDR3 rearrangement, sequence reads were collapsed and filtered. For each sample, productive Simpson clonality was calculated by taking the square root of Simpson's diversity index across productive rearrangements. TCRdb holds this immuneACCESS table with in-frame rearrangements only. Some clones are missing; in checked studies, unresolved V genes explain under half, and the rest has no known cause. V and J calls and clone size come straight from that table; D and trimming were deduced from the DNA. Within this sample are some 100,000 clones, with around 85% of them counted one time only. The ten largest account for 2% to 3% of the sample.

This receptor was identified in a woman in her 50s who had recovered from COVID-19. The rearranged segments are TRBV28 and TRBJ1-5, with 7 junctional bases fitting TRBD1. What was sequenced was PBMCs or T cells enriched from blood (not recorded which). The CDR3 protein: CAWGQLAQPQHF. The sequenced DNA is TGTGCCTGGGGACAGTTGGCTCAGCCCCAGCATTTT.